Sequencing of this T cell receptor (beta chain) was carried out in a study of blood T cell repertoires in COVID-19. For the study at large: Collection of acute and convalescent COVID-19 samples took place in the United States, Italy and Spain. PBMCs, B-cell-depleted T cells, or T cells provided the cDNA or gDNA that made up the material.

The authors' processing: Amplification with reference gene primers provided the estimates of nucleated cell counts. Generated by immunoSEQ multiplex PCR, the TCRdb table keeps only in-frame clones and is missing some. V, J and clone size are taken as reported in that table, and D and trimming were inferred from the DNA itself. Here the sample spans approximately 120,000 clones, approximately 87% being singletons. This CDR3 is 16 amino acids long. Per germline, CDR1 SGHRS and CDR2 YFSETQ. The germline V and J ends were trimmed by 0 bases and 9 bases, with 19 bases remaining between them. Specimen: peripheral blood. The sequence came from a woman between 45 and 60 years old with acute or convalescent COVID-19. The chain links TRBV5-1 to TRBJ2-1; possibly TRBD1 for D (6 bases). The CDR3 DNA sequence: TGCGCCAGCAGCTTGGGTTTGTCTAGCTCAGGGGCTGAGCAGTTCTTC. As protein: CASSLGLSSSGAEQFF.